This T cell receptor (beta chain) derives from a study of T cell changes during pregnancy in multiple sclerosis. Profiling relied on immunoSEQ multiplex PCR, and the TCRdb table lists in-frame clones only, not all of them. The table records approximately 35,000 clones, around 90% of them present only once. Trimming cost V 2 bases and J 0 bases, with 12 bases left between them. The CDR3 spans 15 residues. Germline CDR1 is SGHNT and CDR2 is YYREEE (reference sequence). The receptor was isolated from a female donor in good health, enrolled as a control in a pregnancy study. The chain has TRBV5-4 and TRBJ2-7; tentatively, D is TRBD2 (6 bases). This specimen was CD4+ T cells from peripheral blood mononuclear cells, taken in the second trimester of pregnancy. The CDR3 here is CASSFGGPSSYEQYF. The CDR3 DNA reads TGTGCCAGCAGCTTCGGGGGACCGAGCTCCTACGAGCAGTACTTC.